This entry lists 6 T cell receptor beta chains sequenced from one sample in a study of control samples from healthy donors and cancer patients. Profiling relied on immunoSEQ multiplex PCR, and the TCRdb table lists in-frame clones only, not all of them. Of 60,000 to 100,000 clones listed, around 91% were seen once; the top ten hold 7.2%. Sequencing was done on a sample of blood. The receptors were gathered from a man in his fifties or sixties in good health.

This clone was seen a handful of times. The V call is TRBV12-3 or TRBV12-4, the J call TRBJ1-1; perhaps TRBD1 as D (5 bases). This CDR3 has 13 amino acids. Between the trimmed V and J ends, which lost 8 bases and 0 bases, there was a span of 10 bases. The DNA for the CDR3 is TGTGCCAGCGGGGGACGGGTGAACACTGAAGCTTTCTTT. It is translated as CASGGRVNTEAFF.

The chain carries TRBV7-2 and TRBJ2-7; D is possibly TRBD1 (5 bases). The CDR3 has 15 residues. The V end was cut by 1 base, the J end by 2 bases, with 12 bases between. CDR1 SGHTA and CDR2 FQGNSA come from the germline V gene. CDR3 nucleotide sequence: TGTGCCAGCAGCTTAGGTGCAGGGCAAACCTACGAGCAGTACTTC. Translated: CASSLGAGQTYEQYF.

This sequence joins TRBV6-2 or TRBV6-3 and TRBJ1-5; D gene uncertain. V was cut by 6 bases and J by 7 bases, with 19 bases left in between. CDR1 MNHEY and CDR2 SVGEGT come from the germline V gene. The CDR3 runs 15 residues. The CDR3 region is CASSPPETIRQPQHF. The CDR3, as DNA: TGTGCCAGCAGCCCCCCTGAGACCATCAGACAGCCCCAGCATTTT.

The chain links TRBV9 to TRBJ2-5; 12 bases fit TRBD2. CDR1 and CDR2 (germline): SGDLS, YYNGEE. J was trimmed by 4 bases and V by 0 bases; bases with no gene match: 10. CDR3 length: 18 amino acids. The CDR3 is CASSVGLAGGISRETQYF. In DNA, the CDR3 is TGTGCCAGCAGCGTAGGCCTAGCGGGGGGGATATCAAGAGAGACCCAGTACTTC.

The chain recombines TRBV27 with TRBJ1-6, with D unclear. CDR1 is MNHEY, CDR2 SMNVEV, per germline (reference sequence). The CDR3 is made up of 13 amino acids. Deletions cut 2 bases from V and 6 bases from J, with 5 bases between. CDR3: CASSLRVNSPLHF. CDR3 DNA sequence: TGTGCCAGCAGTTTAAGGGTTAATTCACCCCTCCACTTT.

This chain uses TRBV5-1 with TRBJ2-2, with TRBD1 matching 12 bases. Germline V gene data show CDR1 as SGHRS and CDR2 as YFSETQ. This CDR3 comprises 14 residues. V was pared by 5 bases and J by 6 bases, with 2 bases of the junction left unmatched. CDR3: CASRGQGASGELFF. As DNA, the CDR3 is TGCGCCAGCAGGGGACAGGGGGCTTCCGGGGAGCTGTTTTTT.